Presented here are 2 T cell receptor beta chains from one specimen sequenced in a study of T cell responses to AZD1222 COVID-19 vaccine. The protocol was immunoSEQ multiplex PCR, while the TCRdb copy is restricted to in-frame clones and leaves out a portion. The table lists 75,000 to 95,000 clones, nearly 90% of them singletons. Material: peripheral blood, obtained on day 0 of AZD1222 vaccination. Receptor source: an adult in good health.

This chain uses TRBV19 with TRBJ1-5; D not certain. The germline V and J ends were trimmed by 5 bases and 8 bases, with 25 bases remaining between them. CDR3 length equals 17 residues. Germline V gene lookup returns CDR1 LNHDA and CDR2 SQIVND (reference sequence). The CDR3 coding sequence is TGTGCCAGTAGTCCCCCCCCGGGAACCCGGGAGAGAAAGCCCCAGCATTTT. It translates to CASSPPPGTRERKPQHF.

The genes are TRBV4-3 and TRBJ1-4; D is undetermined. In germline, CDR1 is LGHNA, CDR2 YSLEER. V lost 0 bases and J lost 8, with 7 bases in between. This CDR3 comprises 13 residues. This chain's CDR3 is CASSQDIGEKLFF. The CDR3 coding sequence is TGCGCCAGCAGCCAAGACATCGGGGAAAAACTGTTTTTT.